This T cell receptor (beta chain) derives from a study of blood T cells in healthy people across ages. This clonotype was counted between two and nine times. V gave up 0 bases and J gave up 2 bases, with 3 bases separating them. Germline CDR1 SGDLS, CDR2 YYNGEE. This CDR3 contains 13 residues. A J-beta primer mix and a sample-barcoded 5' primer were used in a second PCR of about 7 to 12 cycles. TCRdb independently ran MiXCR on the 5' RACE reads; one entry per CDR3 protein. The profile covers approximately 800,000 distinct CDR3 sequences, with roughly 46% appearing a single time and roughly 18% taken by the ten largest.

Sequencing was done on a sample of blood. The V call is TRBV9, the J call TRBJ2-1; no clear D gene. This TCR was recovered from a man at least 80 years old in good health. The CDR3 protein is CASSVAPYNEQFF. CDR3 coding DNA: TGTGCCAGCAGCGTAGCCCCCTACAATGAGCAGTTCTTC.